This T cell receptor (beta chain) was captured in a study of shared clonotypes between healthy human individuals. In regard to this clone: Its target is unknown.

The CDR3 runs to 14 residues. Germline CDR1 MDHEN, CDR2 SYDVKM. V gave up 4 bases and J gave up 8 bases, with 17 bases separating them. Study-level results: Sampling involved blood alone; tissue repertoires likely differ. Shared clonotypes: roughly 4.5% naive CD4, under 4% naive CD8, about 2.5% memory CD4, approximately 0.4% memory CD8.

Sorted-subset replicate PCRs used about 200 ng DNA, around 27,000 T cell genomes. Libraries were prepared by immunoSEQ multiplex PCR; TCRdb keeps only in-frame clonotypes and omits some of them. The data hold about 2.3 million clones, with 80% to 95% observed a single time. The chain carries TRBV28 and TRBJ1-2; perhaps TRBD1 as D (6 bases). Sequenced input: naive CD4+ T cells from PBMCs. Specified subset: CD45RA+ positively selected. The source is a young man in good health. Some clones in this sample may be carry-over from other donors' samples. The DNA for the CDR3 is TGTGCCAGCAGTTCCTCAGGCCACGACAGGGGCTACACCTTC. This gives the protein CASSSSGHDRGYTF.